A selection of T cell receptor beta chains follows, all from one sample in a study of neurological immune-mediated disorders. TCRdb re-analysed the 5' RACE reads in MiXCR, keeping a single row per CDR3 protein. The data hold roughly 44,000 distinct CDR3 sequences, with roughly 6.3% observed a single time. The specimen sequenced was CD4+ T cells from blood. These receptor sequences come from a woman aged 35 to 49 in good health. The CDR3 runs from the conserved cysteine through the conserved F or W. The D gene is left open where the match is weak. Clone size is given for some rows only: seen once, a few or many times, or a class if the clone is expanded.

J: TRBJ1-1
size: many
V: TRBV10-3
D: -
DNA: TGTGCCATCAGTTTCGCTGGTACCACTGAAGCTTTCTTT
CDR3: CAISFAGTTEAFF

J: TRBJ2-1
size: many
V: TRBV5-1
D: -
DNA: TGCGCCAGCAGCTTGCTAGCCGGGTACAATGAGCAGTTCTTC
CDR3: CASSLLAGYNEQFF

J: TRBJ2-1
size: many
V: TRBV6-6
D: -
DNA: TGTGCCAGCAATCTCGGAGCTTCCTACAATGAGCAGTTCTTC
CDR3: CASNLGASYNEQFF

J: TRBJ2-6
size: many
V: TRBV5-1
D: -
DNA: TGCGCCAGCAGCTTGGACCCTTTTGCATCCGGGGCCAACGTCCTGACTTTC
CDR3: CASSLDPFASGANVLTF

J: TRBJ2-1
size: many
V: TRBV6-2/TRBV6-3
D: -
DNA: TGTGCCAGCAGTTACGAGGTCCGCATTGGAAAAGGATACAATGAGCAGTTCTTC
CDR3: CASSYEVRIGKGYNEQFF

J: TRBJ2-2
size: -
V: TRBV7-2
D: -
DNA: TGTGCCAGCAGCGCGGGGACAGCCGTCGGGGAGCTGTTTTTT
CDR3: CASSAGTAVGELFF

J: TRBJ1-3
size: many
V: TRBV4-1
D: -
DNA: TGCGCCAGCAGCCAAGATCAATCCTTATGGGGGCCTGGAAACACCATATATTTT
CDR3: CASSQDQSLWGPGNTIYF

J: TRBJ1-1
size: many
V: TRBV5-6
D: -
DNA: TGTGCCAGCAGCGTGGGCACTGAAGCTTTCTTT
CDR3: CASSVGTEAFF

J: TRBJ2-5
size: many
V: TRBV7-2
D: -
DNA: TGTGCCAGCAACATTCCCCCCATGGAGACCCAGTACTTC
CDR3: CASNIPPMETQYF

J: TRBJ1-2
size: many
V: TRBV29-1
D: -
DNA: TGCAGCGCCGGAACAGTGGGCTATGGCTACACCTTC
CDR3: CSAGTVGYGYTF

J: TRBJ2-7
size: many
V: TRBV5-1
D: -
DNA: TGCGCCAGCAGCTTGGGATCGACCTACGAGCAGTACTTC
CDR3: CASSLGSTYEQYF

J: TRBJ2-7
size: many
V: TRBV7-6
D: -
DNA: TGTGCCAGCAGCTTAGGTGTAGGACTGGACGAGCAGTACTTC
CDR3: CASSLGVGLDEQYF

J: TRBJ2-7
size: many
V: TRBV7-2
D: TRBD2
DNA: TGTGCCAGCAGCTTAGATTCTAGCGGGAACTCCTACGAGCAGTACTTC
CDR3: CASSLDSSGNSYEQYF

J: TRBJ1-5
size: many
V: TRBV7-8
D: TRBD1
DNA: TGTGCCAGCAGCCACTCGACAGGGGCTGGTCAGCCCCAGCATTTT
CDR3: CASSHSTGAGQPQHF

J: TRBJ2-2
size: many
V: TRBV4-2
D: TRBD2
DNA: TGTGCCAGCAGCCAAGAGTCTAGCGGGATCCCGGGGGGGGAGCTGTTTTTT
CDR3: CASSQESSGIPGGELFF

J: TRBJ2-1
size: many
V: TRBV6-1
D: -
DNA: TGTGCCAGCAGTGAATTGTTAGCGGTCTACAATGAGCAGTTCTTC
CDR3: CASSELLAVYNEQFF

J: TRBJ2-3
size: once
V: TRBV20-1
D: TRBD1
DNA: TGCAGTGCTAGGACAGGGGGTAGTACAGATACGCAGTATTTT
CDR3: CSARTGGSTDTQYF

J: TRBJ2-1
size: many
V: TRBV5-1
D: -
DNA: TGCGCCAGCAGCGTCACAGGGAGCTCCTACAATGAGCAGTTCTTC
CDR3: CASSVTGSSYNEQFF

J: TRBJ2-6
size: many
V: TRBV5-8
D: -
DNA: TGTGCCAGCAGCTTCACAGGGCGTGGGGCCAACGTCCTGACTTTC
CDR3: CASSFTGRGANVLTF

J: TRBJ2-1
size: many
V: TRBV20-1
D: -
DNA: TGCAGTGCTAGCGGGGGCTACAATGAGCAGTTCTTC
CDR3: CSASGGYNEQFF

J: TRBJ2-7
size: -
V: TRBV20-1
D: TRBD2
DNA: TGCAGTGCTAAGGGACTAGCGGGAGTTTATTCCGAGCAGTACTTC
CDR3: CSAKGLAGVYSEQYF

J: TRBJ1-2
size: many
V: TRBV12-3/TRBV12-4
D: -
DNA: TGTGCCAGCAGTTTAGAGGGGAGCTACTATGGCTACACCTTC
CDR3: CASSLEGSYYGYTF

J: TRBJ1-1
size: many
V: TRBV7-9
D: -
DNA: TGTGCCAGCAGCTGGAAGTTGGACGGGAACACTGAAGCTTTCTTT
CDR3: CASSWKLDGNTEAFF

J: TRBJ2-3
size: many
V: TRBV14
D: -
DNA: TGTGCCAGCAGCCAAGACCAGCTAACCGCAGATACGCAGTATTTT
CDR3: CASSQDQLTADTQYF